Shown below are 13 T cell receptor beta chains from a single sample sequenced in a study of blood T cell repertoires in COVID-19. The data were produced by immunoSEQ multiplex PCR, yet TCRdb's version contains in-frame clones alone and is incomplete. The repertoire holds some 170,000 clones, with more than 60% as singletons. Sample: peripheral blood. The receptors derive from a man aged 55 to 70 with acute or convalescent COVID-19.

The chain couples TRBV4-3 to TRBJ1-1, with TRBD1 matching over 7 bases. Germline V gives CDR1 LGHNA, CDR2 YSLEER. V was pared by 0 bases and J by 4 bases, with 2 bases of the junction left unmatched. This CDR3 comprises 14 residues. CDR3 protein: CASSQEGQFTEAFF. The CDR3 bases are TGCGCCAGCAGCCAAGAGGGACAGTTCACTGAAGCTTTCTTT.

As concerns this clone: The sample contains more than one DNA sequence encoding this CDR3. This chain uses TRBV6-1 with TRBJ2-7; D uncertain. Germline assignment: CDR1 MNHNS and CDR2 SASEGT. The V and J ends lost 2 bases and 3 bases respectively, with 5 bases between them. The CDR3 length is 12 residues. CDR3 DNA: TGTGCCAGCAGTGAATCTAGCTACGAGCAGTACTTC. Protein: CASSESSYEQYF.

J is TRBJ1-1 and V is TRBV19; D unresolved. The CDR3 sequence is 16 residues long. Germline CDR1 reads LNHDA; CDR2 reads SQIVND (reference sequence). V gave up 3 bases and J gave up 0 bases, with 14 bases separating them. The CDR3 bases are TGTGCCAGTAGTATTAAGGCGGCGGGTTTGAACACTGAAGCTTTCTTT. The encoded protein is CASSIKAAGLNTEAFF. Drawing the rest from reference TRBV19 and TRBJ1-1, the complete variable domain is DGGITQSPKYLFRKEGQNVTLSCEQNLNHDAMYWYRQDPGQGLRLIYYSQIVNDFQKGDIAEGYSVSREKKESFPLTVTSAQKNPTAFYLCASSIKAAGLNTEAFFGQGTRLTVV.

The chain links TRBV27 to TRBJ1-6; D is possibly TRBD1 (5 bases). With 2 bases removed from V and 3 bases from J, the gap between germline ends came to 8 bases. The CDR3 loop spans 15 amino acids. Per germline, CDR1 MNHEY and CDR2 SMNVEV (reference sequence). The CDR3 DNA follows: TGTGCCAGCAGTTTACGGGGGATCTATAATTCACCCCTCCACTTT. It specifies CASSLRGIYNSPLHF.

This clone was seen just once. The V and J genes are TRBV5-1 and TRBJ2-2; TRBD1 matches at 7 bases. The J segment lost 7 bases and the V segment lost 0 bases, leaving 6 bases of the junction unmatched. This CDR3 contains 15 residues. CDR1 and CDR2 (germline): SGHRS, YFSETQ. The CDR3 protein is CASSLVGGSGGELFF. The CDR3 DNA sequence: TGCGCCAGCAGCTTGGTAGGGGGCAGCGGCGGGGAGCTGTTTTTT.

The gene calls are TRBV6-1 and TRBJ1-2; TRBD1 matches at 8 bases. CDR1 MNHNS and CDR2 SASEGT come from the germline V gene. The V segment lost 0 bases and the J segment 2 bases; nucleotides outside the gene matches: 11. The CDR3 consists of 18 residues. The CDR3 coding sequence is TGTGCCAGCAGTGAAGCTGTCGGACAGGGTCGACGGAACTATGGCTACACCTTC. This codes for CASSEAVGQGRRNYGYTF.

About this clone itself: The identical CDR3 is also encoded by other nucleotide sequences in the sample. The chain links TRBV6-5 to TRBJ2-1, with 10 bases lining up with TRBD1. CDR1 and CDR2 (germline): MNHEY, SVGAGI. The CDR3 runs to 14 residues. The trim removed 5 bases at V and 5 bases at J, leaving 3 bases unmatched. CDR3 loop: CASSTGTGDNEQFF. In DNA, the CDR3 is TGTGCCAGCAGTACCGGGACAGGGGACAATGAGCAGTTCTTC.

Only a few counts were recorded for this clone. The chain has TRBV5-6 and TRBJ1-2, with D tentatively TRBD1 (6 bases). CDR1 and CDR2 (germline): SGHDT, YYEEEE. V lost 1 base, J lost 6 bases, and 10 bases lay in between. The length of the CDR3 is 13 residues. The CDR3: CASSLNRAHGYTF. DNA for the CDR3: TGTGCCAGCAGCTTGAACAGGGCGCATGGCTACACCTTC.

The chain employs TRBV4-1 and TRBJ1-3; weak D call: TRBD1 (5 bases). The CDR3 is made up of 15 amino acids. The germline V and J ends were trimmed by 1 base and 0 bases, with 7 bases remaining between them. Germline V lookup: CDR1 MGHRA, CDR2 YSYEKL. The CDR3 region has the DNA TGCGCCAGCAGCCAAGGACAGTACTCTGGAAACACCATATATTTT. Encoded protein: CASSQGQYSGNTIYF.

V and J are TRBV9 and TRBJ2-7, with TRBD2 identical over 7 bases. The CDR3 contains 15 residues. V lost 0 bases and J lost 2; bases outside the gene matches: 5. Germline loops: CDR1 SGDLS, CDR2 YYNGEE. The CDR3 protein is CASSVGEGSTYEQYF. In nucleotides, the CDR3 is TGTGCCAGCAGCGTAGGGGAGGGCAGCACCTACGAGCAGTACTTC. The full variable domain, its missing parts supplied by reference TRBV9 and TRBJ2-7, is DSGVTQTPKHLITATGQRVTLRCSPRSGDLSVYWYQQSLDQGLQFLIQYYNGEERAKGNILERFSAQQFPDLHSELNLSSLELGDSALYFCASSVGEGSTYEQYFGPGTRLTVT.

The chain recombines TRBV10-1 with TRBJ1-5; possibly TRBD1 for D (5 bases). With 6 bases removed from V and 6 bases from J, the gap between germline ends came to 6 bases. Germline V CDR1 and CDR2: WNHNN, SYGVQD (reference sequence). The CDR3 runs to 11 residues. CDR3 amino acids: CASRGRQPQHF. DNA for the CDR3: TGCGCCAGCAGGGGGCGTCAGCCCCAGCATTTT.

The sample holds one count of this clone. The rearrangement links TRBV7-3 to TRBJ2-1, with 9 bases that match TRBD1. V shed 5 bases, J shed 7 bases, and the junction held 12 bases outside the gene matches. In germline, CDR1 is SGHTA, CDR2 FQGTGA. The CDR3 runs 16 residues. The CDR3: CASSPSGTGKVNEQFF. The CDR3, as DNA: TGTGCCAGCAGCCCATCCGGGACAGGGAAGGTAAATGAGCAGTTCTTC.

This clone has a handful of counts. The CDR3 coding sequence is TGTGCCAGCAGTCGGACAGGGGGCTCCTACAATGAGCAGTTCTTC. Translated, it gives CASSRTGGSYNEQFF. This chain connects TRBV14 to TRBJ2-1; 10 bases align to TRBD1. V lost 6 bases, J lost 0 bases, and 2 bases stayed unmatched. Per germline, CDR1 SGHDN and CDR2 FVKESK. The CDR3 is made up of 15 amino acids.